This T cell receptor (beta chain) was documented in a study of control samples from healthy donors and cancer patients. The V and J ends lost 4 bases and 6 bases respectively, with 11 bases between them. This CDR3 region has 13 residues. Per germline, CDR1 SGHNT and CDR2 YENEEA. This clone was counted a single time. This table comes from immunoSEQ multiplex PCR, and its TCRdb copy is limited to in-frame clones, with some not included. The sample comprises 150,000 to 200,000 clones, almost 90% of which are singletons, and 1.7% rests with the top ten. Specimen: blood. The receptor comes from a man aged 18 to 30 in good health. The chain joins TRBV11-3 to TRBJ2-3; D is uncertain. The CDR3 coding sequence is TGTGCCAGCAGCTCCCCTTACTCGGATACGCAGTATTTT. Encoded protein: CASSSPYSDTQYF.